The 22 T cell receptor beta chains below were found in one sample sequenced in a study of shared clonotypes between healthy human individuals. Generated by immunoSEQ multiplex PCR, the TCRdb table keeps only in-frame clones and is missing some. The sample contains a few million clones, around 90% of which appear only once. Source material: naive CD4+ T cells sorted from blood. Noted subset: CD45RA+ positively selected. The receptors here all came from a man aged 18-30 years in good health.

The rearrangement joins TRBV10-3 to TRBJ2-3; 7 bases agree with TRBD2. CDR1 and CDR2 (germline): ENHRY, SYGVKD. The CDR3 is made up of 18 amino acids. V dropped 1 base and J dropped 4; count of bases not matched to a gene: 14. The CDR3 DNA is TGTGCCATCAGTGAGTTGAGCTCCCGGGCGGGAGACGCAGATACGCAGTATTTT. Translated, it gives CAISELSSRAGDADTQYF.

V is TRBV10-2 and J is TRBJ1-2; TRBD1 might be the D (5 bases). Per the germline V gene, CDR1 is WSHSY and CDR2 is SAAADI. This CDR3 comprises 16 residues. V was trimmed by 3 bases and J by 7 bases, leaving 21 bases between them. This CDR3 reads CASSESSGQGIGGYTF. Here the CDR3 DNA reads TGCGCCAGCAGTGAAAGTTCGGGGCAGGGTATCGGTGGCTACACCTTC.

The chain is built from TRBV5-4 and TRBJ2-1; D possibly corresponds to TRBD2 (6 bases). The germline V and J ends were trimmed by 0 bases and 9 bases, with 16 bases remaining between them. CDR1 and CDR2 from the germline V gene are SGHNT and YYREEE (reference sequence). CDR3 length: 15 amino acids. The CDR3 coding sequence is TGTGCCAGCAGCTTGGGGCTAGGAGGGCGGATTGAGCAGTTCTTC. Protein product: CASSLGLGGRIEQFF.

The V gene is TRBV4-1, the J gene TRBJ1-5, with 9 nucleotides matching TRBD1. Looked up from germline, CDR1 is MGHRA and CDR2 is YSYEKL. Germline trimming cut 6 bases from V and 5 bases from J; bases unmatched to any gene: 8. CDR3 size: 15 residues. Here the CDR3 reads CASSLSGTGYQPQHF. The CDR3 bases are TGCGCCAGCAGTCTAAGCGGGACAGGGTATCAGCCCCAGCATTTT.

The chain carries TRBV10-3 and TRBJ1-1; D gene unclear. The ends were cut back, 8 bases at V and 2 bases at J, with 9 bases in the middle. Germline CDR1 ENHRY, CDR2 SYGVKD. This CDR3 comprises 12 residues. CDR3 in amino acids: CAIAPANTEAFF. CDR3 nucleotide sequence: TGTGCCATCGCCCCAGCAAACACTGAAGCTTTCTTT.

The J gene is TRBJ2-7, the V gene TRBV7-6, with 9 nucleotides matching TRBD2. The CDR3 loop spans 14 amino acids. Germline-derived CDR1 and CDR2 are SGHVS and FNYEAQ. V gave up 4 bases and J gave up 6 bases; unmatched junction bases: 7. This CDR3 is CASSSGLAEIEQYF. The CDR3 bases are TGTGCCAGCAGCTCGGGACTAGCCGAAATCGAGCAGTACTTC.

The rearrangement joins TRBV5-1 to TRBJ2-7, with 8 bases aligning to TRBD1. Germline loops: CDR1 SGHRS, CDR2 YFSETQ. The CDR3 runs to 14 residues. V was clipped by 1 base and J by 5 bases; unmatched bases: 5. CDR3 in DNA: TGCGCCAGCAGCTTGCCTGACAGGGGCCACGAGCAGTACTTC. Protein: CASSLPDRGHEQYF.

The chain employs TRBV5-1 and TRBJ2-2; either TRBD1 or TRBD2 may supply D (5 bases each). This CDR3 has 13 residues. The germline V gene has CDR1 SGHRS and CDR2 YFSETQ. The V end was cut by 3 bases, the J end by 4 bases, with 7 bases between. The CDR3 is CASSSGTTGELFF. The CDR3 DNA reads as TGCGCCAGCAGCTCCGGGACCACCGGGGAGCTGTTTTTT.

The gene calls are TRBV6-1 and TRBJ1-2, with unresolved D. The CDR3 spans 12 residues. Trimming took 5 bases from V and 8 from J, leaving 12 bases between them. CDR1 and CDR2 from the germline V gene are MNHNS and SASEGT. CDR3 in amino acids: CASSRREDGYTF. The CDR3 DNA reads as TGTGCCAGCAGTAGGAGGGAAGACGGCTACACCTTC.

The V call is TRBV12-5, the J call TRBJ2-3, with TRBD2 matching 8 bases. CDR1 and CDR2 from the germline V gene are LGHNT and FRNRAP. The CDR3 contains 15 residues. The V gene end was trimmed by 5 bases and the J gene end by 4 bases; junction bases not matched to a gene: 8. The chain's CDR3 is CASGIGAGGSDTQYF. CDR3 in DNA: TGTGCTAGTGGTATCGGGGCGGGGGGATCAGATACGCAGTATTTT.

This chain links TRBV5-1 with TRBJ2-6; 8 positions agree with TRBD2. This CDR3 is 19 amino acids long. The V gene's germline CDR1 is SGHRS and CDR2 YFSETQ. With 1 base clipped from V and 4 bases from J, the junction kept 13 bases outside the gene matches. In DNA form, the CDR3 reads TGCGCCAGCAGCTTGATTTCCGGGTTAGCGGGACCCGGGGCCAACGTCCTGACTTTC. It is translated as CASSLISGLAGPGANVLTF. Using reference TRBV5-1 and TRBJ2-6 for the parts outside the CDR3, the full variable domain is KAGVTQTPRYLIKTRGQQVTLSCSPISGHRSVSWYQQTPGQGLQFLFEYFSETQRNKGNFPGRFSGRQFSNSRSEMNVSTLELGDSALYLCASSLISGLAGPGANVLTFGAGSRLTVL.

The chain employs TRBV6-1 and TRBJ2-5, with D perhaps given as TRBD1 or TRBD2 (6 bases each). Germline V lookup: CDR1 MNHNS, CDR2 SASEGT. The CDR3 loop spans 15 amino acids. Trimming removed 0 bases from V and 5 bases from J, with 13 bases in between. In nucleotides, the CDR3 is TGTGCCAGCAGTGAAGCGGGGGCGGGGAGGGAGACCCAGTACTTC. It yields the protein CASSEAGAGRETQYF.

The chain couples TRBV30 to TRBJ2-1; TRBD1 aligns across 8 bases. This CDR3 has 13 amino acids. The germline gives CDR1 GTSNPN, CDR2 SVGIG (reference sequence). Trimming took 6 bases from V and 8 from J; bases not matched to a gene: 9. This CDR3 is CACEQGARHEQFF. The CDR3 nucleotides read TGTGCCTGCGAGCAGGGGGCGCGACATGAGCAGTTCTTC.

The chain employs TRBV30 and TRBJ1-5; D unresolved. Trimming stripped 1 base from V and 2 bases from J, with 12 bases between. CDR1 GTSNPN and CDR2 SVGIG come from the germline V gene (reference sequence). The CDR3 consists of 15 residues. The CDR3 nucleotides read TGTGCCTGGAGTGGTTCTGCGGTTGGCAATCAGCCCCAGCATTTT. Amino acids: CAWSGSAVGNQPQHF.

This chain joins TRBV28 and TRBJ1-6; perhaps TRBD1 as D (5 bases). The CDR3 consists of 16 residues. Germline lookup yields CDR1 MDHEN and CDR2 SYDVKM. V lost 6 bases, J lost 6 bases, and 18 bases lay in between. CDR3 protein: CASRRETGGPNSPLHF. For the CDR3, the DNA is TGTGCCAGCAGGCGTGAGACGGGGGGACCTAATTCACCCCTCCACTTT.

The chain couples TRBV30 to TRBJ2-2; D is possibly TRBD1 (6 bases). CDR3 size: 15 residues. Looked up from germline, CDR1 is GTSNPN and CDR2 is SVGIG (reference sequence). Trimming removed 0 bases at V and 3 bases at J, with 11 bases between. This CDR3 reads CAWSVPDSDTGELFF. The CDR3 bases are TGTGCCTGGAGTGTACCGGACAGTGACACCGGGGAGCTGTTTTTT.

In the case of this clone: Other DNA variants within this sample encode the same CDR3. CDR3 amino acids: CAWRGSSYEQYF. CDR3 DNA: TGTGCCTGGAGAGGCAGCTCCTACGAGCAGTACTTC. V usage is TRBV30 and J usage is TRBJ2-7; D is unresolved. This CDR3 contains 12 residues. Trimming took 3 bases from V and 0 from J, leaving 6 bases between them. CDR1 and CDR2 from the germline V gene are GTSNPN and SVGIG (reference sequence).

As to this clone: Compared with germline, one end of the junction differs, possibly owing to a read error. V and J are TRBV6-6 and TRBJ1-1; D remains ambiguous. CDR1 and CDR2 from the germline V gene are MNHNY and SVGAGI (reference sequence). The CDR3 totals 11 residues. This CDR3 reads CASSYWTAAFF. In DNA form, the CDR3 reads TGTGCCAGCAGTTACTGGACTGCAGCTTTCTTT.

V usage is TRBV7-2 and J usage is TRBJ1-5; 9 positions agree with TRBD1. Germline lookup yields CDR1 SGHTA and CDR2 FQGNSA. This CDR3 is 16 amino acids long. V was pared by 5 bases and J by 3 bases, with 8 bases of the junction left unmatched. The DNA of the CDR3 is TGTGCCAGCAGCCCGGGACAGGGTTCCCTCAATCAGCCCCAGCATTTT. It codes for CASSPGQGSLNQPQHF.

In this sample, this clone turned up once. This chain connects TRBV19 to TRBJ2-7, with TRBD2 matching 8 bases. V trimming: 0 bases; J trimming: 5 bases; junction bases outside the gene matches: 12. CDR3 length: 17 residues. Germline V gene lookup returns CDR1 LNHDA and CDR2 SQIVND (reference sequence). The DNA for the CDR3 is TGTGCCAGTAGTATAGAGCCGGGACTAGAGGTGAGGCACGAGCAGTACTTC. Its translation: CASSIEPGLEVRHEQYF.

This chain connects TRBV2 to TRBJ2-2; D gene unclear. Germline assignment: CDR1 SNHLY and CDR2 FYNNEI. V lost 4 bases and J 2 bases, leaving 23 bases between the germline ends. The CDR3 loop spans 19 amino acids. In nucleotides, the CDR3 is TGTGCCAGCAGTGGCAAGTCGGTGATGGATTCGAAAAACACCGGGGAGCTGTTTTTT. Translating it yields CASSGKSVMDSKNTGELFF.

The chain employs TRBV6-5 and TRBJ1-1; D uncertain. V gave up 4 bases and J gave up 0 bases, with 12 bases separating them. The germline V gene has CDR1 MNHEY and CDR2 SVGAGI. CDR3 length equals 15 residues. The CDR3 loop is CASSSGEGMNTEAFF. The CDR3 bases are TGTGCCAGCAGTTCCGGTGAGGGCATGAACACTGAAGCTTTCTTT.